This TCR beta chain was captured in a study of T cell responses to AZD1222 COVID-19 vaccine. Overall study results and limits: Clonal diversity was possibly underestimated, and white British individuals and females predominated among donors. After the peak T cell response, and only then, were repertoires sampled. Seropositivity was recorded at baseline in only five to seven AZD1222 recipients.

CDR3 length: 11 residues. The germline V and J ends were trimmed by 4 bases and 6 bases, with 4 bases remaining between them. Germline loops: CDR1 MGHDK, CDR2 SYGVNS. With regard to this clone: What it binds is unknown.

Clones were sequenced by immunoSEQ multiplex PCR, and TCRdb holds only the in-frame ones, with some missing. The sample shows some 280,000 clones, 90% to 95% of them seen only once. The sequences come from peripheral blood, collected 28 days after the second AZD1222 dose. The sequence came from an adult who received the AZD1222 COVID-19 vaccine. V usage is TRBV25-1 and J usage is TRBJ2-1; unclear D gene. The chain's CDR3 is CASSVSNEQFF. As DNA, the CDR3 is TGTGCCAGCAGTGTATCCAATGAGCAGTTCTTC.